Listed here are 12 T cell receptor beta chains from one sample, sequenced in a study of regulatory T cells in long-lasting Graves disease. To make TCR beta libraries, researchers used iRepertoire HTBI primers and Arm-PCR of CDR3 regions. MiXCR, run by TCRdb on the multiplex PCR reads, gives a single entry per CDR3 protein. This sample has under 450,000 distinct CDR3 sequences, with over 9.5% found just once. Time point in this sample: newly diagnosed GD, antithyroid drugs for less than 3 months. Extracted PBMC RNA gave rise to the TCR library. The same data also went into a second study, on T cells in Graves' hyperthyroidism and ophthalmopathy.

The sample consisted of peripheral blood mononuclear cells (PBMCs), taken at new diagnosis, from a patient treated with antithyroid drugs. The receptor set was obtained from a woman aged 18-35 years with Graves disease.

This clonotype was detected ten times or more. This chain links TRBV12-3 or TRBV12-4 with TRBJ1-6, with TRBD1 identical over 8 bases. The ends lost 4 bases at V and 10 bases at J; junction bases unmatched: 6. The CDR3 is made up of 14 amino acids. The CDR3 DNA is TGTGCCAGCAGTTCCTACAGGGGGAGATCACCCCTCCACTTT. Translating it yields CASSSYRGRSPLHF.

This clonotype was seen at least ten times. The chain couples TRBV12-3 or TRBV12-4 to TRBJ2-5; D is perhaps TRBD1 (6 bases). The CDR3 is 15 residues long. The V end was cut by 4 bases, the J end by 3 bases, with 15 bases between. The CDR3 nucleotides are TGTGCCAGCAGTTGGGGACCGGGACAAGAAGAGACCCAGTACTTC. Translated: CASSWGPGQEETQYF.

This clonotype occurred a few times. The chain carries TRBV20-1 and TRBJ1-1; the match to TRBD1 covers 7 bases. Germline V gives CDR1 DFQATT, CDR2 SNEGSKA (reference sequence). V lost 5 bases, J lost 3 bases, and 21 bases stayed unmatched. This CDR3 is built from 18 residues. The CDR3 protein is CSAQSFLGRAGGDTEAFF. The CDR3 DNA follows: TGCAGTGCTCAATCCTTCCTAGGTAGGGCAGGGGGTGACACTGAAGCTTTCTTT.

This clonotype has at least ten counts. The CDR3 nucleotides are TGTGCCAGCAGCCAAGATAGCGGCGGGAGGGCCTACAATGAGCAGTTCTTC. It specifies CASSQDSGGRAYNEQFF. The chain has TRBV4-2 and TRBJ2-1, with 9 positions matching TRBD2. The CDR3 length is 17 residues. V lost 0 bases, J lost 2 bases, and 5 bases stayed unmatched. Germline V gene lookup returns CDR1 LGHNA and CDR2 YNFKEQ.

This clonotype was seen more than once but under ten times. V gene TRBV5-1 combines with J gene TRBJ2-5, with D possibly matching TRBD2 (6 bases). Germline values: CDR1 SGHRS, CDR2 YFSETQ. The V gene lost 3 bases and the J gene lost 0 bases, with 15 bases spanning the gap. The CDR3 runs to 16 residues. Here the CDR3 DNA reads TGCGCCAGCAGCTCCGGGGAGCGGGCCAACCAAGAGACCCAGTACTTC. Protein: CASSSGERANQETQYF.

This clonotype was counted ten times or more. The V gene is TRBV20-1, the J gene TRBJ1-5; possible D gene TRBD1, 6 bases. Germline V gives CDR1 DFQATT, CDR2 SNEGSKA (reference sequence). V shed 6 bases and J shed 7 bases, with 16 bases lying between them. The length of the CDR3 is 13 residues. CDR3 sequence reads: CSARPGGQQPQHF. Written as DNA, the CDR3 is TGCAGTGCCCGACCGGGGGGGCAACAGCCCCAGCATTTT.

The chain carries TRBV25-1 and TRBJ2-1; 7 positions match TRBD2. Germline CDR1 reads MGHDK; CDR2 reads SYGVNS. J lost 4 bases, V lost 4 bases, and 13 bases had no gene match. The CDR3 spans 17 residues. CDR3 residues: CASSGLSGAGFYNEQFF. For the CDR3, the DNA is TGTGCCAGCAGTGGGTTGAGCGGGGCTGGATTTTACAATGAGCAGTTCTTC.

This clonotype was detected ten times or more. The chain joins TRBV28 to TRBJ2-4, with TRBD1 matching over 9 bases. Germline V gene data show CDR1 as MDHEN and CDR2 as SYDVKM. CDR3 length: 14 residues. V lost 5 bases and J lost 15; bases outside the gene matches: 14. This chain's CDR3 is CASSPQLTGGGRYF. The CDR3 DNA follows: TGTGCCAGCAGTCCGCAACTCACAGGGGGCGGACGGTACTTC. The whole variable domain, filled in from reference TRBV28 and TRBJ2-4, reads DVKVTQSSRYLVKRTGEKVFLECVQDMDHENMFWYRQDPGLGLRLIYFSYDVKMKEKGDIPEGYSVSREKKERFSLILESASTNQTSMYLCASSPQLTGGGRYFGAGTRLSVL.

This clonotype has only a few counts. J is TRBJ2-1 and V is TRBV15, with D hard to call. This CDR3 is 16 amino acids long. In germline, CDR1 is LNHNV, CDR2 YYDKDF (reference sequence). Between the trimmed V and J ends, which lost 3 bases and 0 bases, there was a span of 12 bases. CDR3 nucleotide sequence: TGTGCCACCAGCAGCCTAGTTGTCAGCTCCTACAATGAGCAGTTCTTC. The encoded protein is CATSSLVVSSYNEQFF.

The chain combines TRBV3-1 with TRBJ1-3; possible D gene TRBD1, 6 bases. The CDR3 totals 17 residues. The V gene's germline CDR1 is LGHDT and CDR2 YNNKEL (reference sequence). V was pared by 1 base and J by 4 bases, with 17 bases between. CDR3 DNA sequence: TGTGCCAGCAGCCAAGGGTGGGGTCCAGGGGTCGGAAACACCATATATTTT. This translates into CASSQGWGPGVGNTIYF.

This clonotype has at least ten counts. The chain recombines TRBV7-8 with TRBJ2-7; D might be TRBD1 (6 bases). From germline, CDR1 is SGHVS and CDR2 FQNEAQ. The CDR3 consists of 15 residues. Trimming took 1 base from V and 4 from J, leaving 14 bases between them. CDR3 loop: CASSLVAPGEYEQYF. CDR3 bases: TGTGCCAGCAGCTTAGTTGCCCCAGGGGAGTACGAGCAGTACTTC.

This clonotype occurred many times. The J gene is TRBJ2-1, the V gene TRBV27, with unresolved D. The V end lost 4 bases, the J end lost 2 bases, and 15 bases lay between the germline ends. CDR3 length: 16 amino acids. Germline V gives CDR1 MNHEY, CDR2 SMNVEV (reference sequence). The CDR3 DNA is TGTGCCAGCAGTTCCGCAACAGTAAACACCTACAATGAGCAGTTCTTC. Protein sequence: CASSSATVNTYNEQFF.